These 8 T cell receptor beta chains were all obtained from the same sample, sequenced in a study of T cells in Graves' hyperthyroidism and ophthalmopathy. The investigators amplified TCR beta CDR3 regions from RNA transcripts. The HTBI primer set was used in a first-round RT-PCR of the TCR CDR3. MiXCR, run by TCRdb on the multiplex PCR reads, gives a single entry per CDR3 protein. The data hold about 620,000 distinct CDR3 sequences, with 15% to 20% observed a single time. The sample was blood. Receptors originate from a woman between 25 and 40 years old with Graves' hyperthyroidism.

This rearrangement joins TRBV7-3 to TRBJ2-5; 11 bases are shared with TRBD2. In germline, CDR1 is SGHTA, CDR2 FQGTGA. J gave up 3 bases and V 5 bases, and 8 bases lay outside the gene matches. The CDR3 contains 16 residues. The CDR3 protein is CASSPHSGREEETQYF. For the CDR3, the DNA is TGTGCCAGCAGCCCTCATAGCGGGAGGGAGGAAGAGACCCAGTACTTC. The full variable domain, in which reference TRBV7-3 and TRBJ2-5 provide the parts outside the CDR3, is GAGVSQTPSNKVTEKGKYVELRCDPISGHTALYWYRQSLGQGPEFLIYFQGTGAADDSGLPNDRFFAVRPEGSVSTLKIQRTERGDSAVYLCASSPHSGREEETQYFGPGTRLLVL.

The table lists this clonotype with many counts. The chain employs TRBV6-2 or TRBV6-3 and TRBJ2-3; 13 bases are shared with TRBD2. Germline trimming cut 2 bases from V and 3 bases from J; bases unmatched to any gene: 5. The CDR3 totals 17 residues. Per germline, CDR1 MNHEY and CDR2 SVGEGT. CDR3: CASSYPLAGGPTDTQYF. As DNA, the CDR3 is TGTGCCAGCAGTTACCCACTAGCGGGAGGGCCGACAGATACGCAGTATTTT.

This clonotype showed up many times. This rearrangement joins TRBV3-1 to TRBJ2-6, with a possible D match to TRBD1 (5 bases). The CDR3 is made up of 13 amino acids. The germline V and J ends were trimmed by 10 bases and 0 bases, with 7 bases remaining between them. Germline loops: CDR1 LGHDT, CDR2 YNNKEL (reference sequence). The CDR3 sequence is CAIRDSGANVLTF. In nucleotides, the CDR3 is TGTGCCATCAGGGACTCTGGGGCCAACGTCCTGACTTTC.

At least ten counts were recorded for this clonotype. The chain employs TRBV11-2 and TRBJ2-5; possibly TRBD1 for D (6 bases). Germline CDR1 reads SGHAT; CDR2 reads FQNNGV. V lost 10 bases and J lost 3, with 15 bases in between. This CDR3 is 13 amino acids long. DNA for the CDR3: TGTGCCAACCGAGGGAACAGGGAAGAGACCCAGTACTTC. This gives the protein CANRGNREETQYF.

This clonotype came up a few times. DNA for the CDR3: TGTGCCAGCAGCTTAGGCGGCGACGGGGAGCTGTTTTTT. This encodes CASSLGGDGELFF. This chain uses TRBV7-2 with TRBJ2-2; D unresolved. This CDR3 is built from 13 residues. Germline values: CDR1 SGHTA, CDR2 FQGNSA. Trimming took 1 base from V and 7 from J, leaving 7 bases between them.

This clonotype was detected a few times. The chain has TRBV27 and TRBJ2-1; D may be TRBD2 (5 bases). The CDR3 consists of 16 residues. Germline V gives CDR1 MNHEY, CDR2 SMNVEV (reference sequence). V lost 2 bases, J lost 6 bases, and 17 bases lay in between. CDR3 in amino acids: CASSLRGSALSNEQFF. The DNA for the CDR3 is TGTGCCAGCAGTTTACGAGGGAGTGCCCTTTCCAATGAGCAGTTCTTC.

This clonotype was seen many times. For the CDR3, the DNA is TGTGCCTGGAGGCCGGACCAGAATTACAATGAGCAGTTCTTC. This translates into CAWRPDQNYNEQFF. This chain links TRBV30 with TRBJ2-1; D is undetermined. Germline-derived CDR1 and CDR2 are GTSNPN and SVGIG (reference sequence). V lost 3 bases and J lost 4, with 13 bases in between. CDR3 size: 14 residues.

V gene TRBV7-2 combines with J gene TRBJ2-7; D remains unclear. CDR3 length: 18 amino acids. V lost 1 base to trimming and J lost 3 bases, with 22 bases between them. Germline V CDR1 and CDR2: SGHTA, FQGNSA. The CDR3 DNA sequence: TGTGCCAGCAGCTTAGGAGTGTCCCTAGGCGCGATGAGCTACGAGCAGTACTTC. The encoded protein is CASSLGVSLGAMSYEQYF. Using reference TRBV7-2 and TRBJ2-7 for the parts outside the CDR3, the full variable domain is GAGVSQSPSNKVTEKGKDVELRCDPISGHTALYWYRQSLGQGLEFLIYFQGNSAPDKSGLPSDRFSAERTGGSVSTLTIQRTQQEDSAVYLCASSLGVSLGAMSYEQYFGPGTRLTVT.